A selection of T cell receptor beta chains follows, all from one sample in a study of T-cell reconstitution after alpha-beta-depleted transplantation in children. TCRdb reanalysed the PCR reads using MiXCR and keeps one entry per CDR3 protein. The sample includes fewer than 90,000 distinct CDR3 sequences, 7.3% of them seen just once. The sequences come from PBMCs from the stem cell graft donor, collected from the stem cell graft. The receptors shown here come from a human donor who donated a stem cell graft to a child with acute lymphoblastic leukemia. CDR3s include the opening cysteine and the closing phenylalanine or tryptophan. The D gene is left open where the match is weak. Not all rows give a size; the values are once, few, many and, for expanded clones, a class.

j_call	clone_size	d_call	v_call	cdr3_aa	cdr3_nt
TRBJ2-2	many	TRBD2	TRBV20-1	CSAKRGRGTGELFF	TGCAGTGCCAAGCGCGGGAGGGGTACCGGGGAGCTGTTTTTT
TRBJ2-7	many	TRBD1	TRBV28	CASSQTGGLSYEQYF	TGTGCCAGCAGTCAAACAGGGGGCCTATCCTACGAGCAGTACTTC
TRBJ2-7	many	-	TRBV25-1	CASRGTSSYEQYF	TGTGCCAGCAGGGGGACAAGCTCCTACGAGCAGTACTTC
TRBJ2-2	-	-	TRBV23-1	CASSHPPNTWELFF	TGCGCCAGCAGTCATCCCCCGAACACCTGGGAGCTGTTTTTT
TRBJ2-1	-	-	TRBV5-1	CASSPELRGLPSEQFF	TGCGCCAGCAGCCCGGAGCTCCGAGGACTCCCCTCGGAGCAGTTCTTC
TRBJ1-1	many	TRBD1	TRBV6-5	CASSYSGQGGTEAFF	TGTGCCAGCAGTTACTCGGGCCAGGGGGGTACTGAAGCTTTCTTT
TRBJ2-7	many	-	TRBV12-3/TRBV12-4	CASHSRNSYEQYF	TGTGCCAGTCACAGCCGAAACTCCTACGAGCAGTACTTC
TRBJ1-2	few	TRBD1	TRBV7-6	CASIGQGAKGYTF	TGTGCCAGCATCGGACAGGGGGCGAAGGGCTACACCTTC
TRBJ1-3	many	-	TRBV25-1	CASSAGARGNTIYF	TGTGCCAGCAGTGCAGGGGCGAGGGGAAACACCATATATTTT
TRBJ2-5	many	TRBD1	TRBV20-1	CSARDGDRRETQYF	TGCAGTGCTAGAGATGGGGACAGAAGGGAGACCCAGTACTTC
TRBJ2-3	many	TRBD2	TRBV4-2	CASSQGFGGSGIGDTQYF	TGTGCCAGCAGCCAAGGTTTTGGGGGGAGCGGGATAGGAGATACGCAGTATTTT
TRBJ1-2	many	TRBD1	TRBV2	CASLASGTASYGYTF	TGTGCCAGCCTGGCGAGTGGGACAGCCTCCTATGGCTACACCTTC
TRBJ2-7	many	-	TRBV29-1	CSVEDRGDEQYF	TGCAGCGTTGAAGACAGGGGTGACGAGCAGTACTTC
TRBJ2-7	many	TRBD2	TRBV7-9	CASSRGTSGEGIDEQYF	TGTGCCAGCAGCAGAGGGACTAGCGGGGAGGGGATCGACGAGCAGTACTTC
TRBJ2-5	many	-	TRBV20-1	CSARRGGETHYF	TGCAGTGCTAGAAGGGGGGGAGAGACCCATTACTTC
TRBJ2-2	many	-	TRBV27	CASSPAWQLNTGELFF	TGTGCCAGCAGTCCAGCATGGCAATTGAACACCGGGGAGCTGTTTTTT
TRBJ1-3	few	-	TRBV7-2	CASSLPPEQRPGNTIYF	TGTGCCAGCAGCTTACCCCCCGAACAGCGCCCTGGAAACACCATATATTTT
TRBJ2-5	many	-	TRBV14	CASSQDLGMYQETQYF	TGTGCCAGCAGCCAAGATCTGGGAATGTACCAAGAGACCCAGTACTTC
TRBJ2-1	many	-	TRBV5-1	CASSLRDTYNEQFF	TGCGCCAGCAGCTTGAGGGACACCTACAATGAGCAGTTCTTC
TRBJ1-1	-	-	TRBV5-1	CASSSMTEGVRTEAFF	TGCGCCAGCAGCTCGATGACTGAAGGAGTCCGAACTGAAGCTTTCTTT
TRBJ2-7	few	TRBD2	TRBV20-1	CSARDRGRAQYEQYF	TGCAGTGCTAGAGATCGAGGGAGGGCGCAGTACGAGCAGTACTTC
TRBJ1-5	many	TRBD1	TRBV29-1	CSVVDAQGSQPQHF	TGCAGCGTTGTTGACGCACAGGGGAGCCAGCCCCAGCATTTT
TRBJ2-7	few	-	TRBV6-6	CASSRSGTGSYEQYF	TGTGCCAGCAGCAGATCCGGGACTGGCTCCTACGAGCAGTACTTC
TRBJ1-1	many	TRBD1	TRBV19	CASRTTGGNKVNTEAFF	TGTGCCAGTAGGACGACAGGGGGAAACAAGGTGAACACTGAAGCTTTCTTT
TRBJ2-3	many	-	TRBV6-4	CASARLGGQADTQYF	TGTGCCAGCGCACGACTGGGGGGGCAGGCAGATACGCAGTATTTT
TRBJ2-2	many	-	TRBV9	CASSVPSGAGTGELFF	TGTGCCAGCAGCGTCCCTTCGGGGGCGGGCACCGGGGAGCTGTTTTTT
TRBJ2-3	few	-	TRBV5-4	CASSLEGGDNTDTQYF	TGTGCCAGCAGCTTGGAGGGGGGGGACAACACAGATACGCAGTATTTT
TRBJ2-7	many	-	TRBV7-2	CASSLPGALSSYEQYF	TGTGCCAGCAGCTTACCCGGCGCACTAAGCTCCTACGAGCAGTACTTC
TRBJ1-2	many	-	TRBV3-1	CASSQGLGRGGYGYTF	TGTGCCAGCAGCCAAGGGCTCGGCAGGGGAGGCTATGGCTACACCTTC
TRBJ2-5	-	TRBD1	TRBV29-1	CSFEGRRTGYQETQYF	TGCAGCTTTGAAGGCAGGCGGACAGGGTACCAAGAGACCCAGTACTTC
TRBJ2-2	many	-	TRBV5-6	CASSLGRQINTGELFF	TGTGCCAGCAGCTTGGGGAGACAGATCAACACCGGGGAGCTGTTTTTT
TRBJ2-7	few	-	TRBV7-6	CASSPSLLPSYEQYF	TGTGCCAGCAGCCCTAGCTTATTACCTTCCTACGAGCAGTACTTC
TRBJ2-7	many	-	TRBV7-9	CASSSPGGSGYEQYF	TGTGCCAGCAGCTCCCCGGGGGGCTCCGGCTACGAGCAGTACTTC
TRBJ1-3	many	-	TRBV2	CASRIQTISGNTIYF	TGTGCCAGCAGAATACAGACCATCTCTGGAAACACCATATATTTT
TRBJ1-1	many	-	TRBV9	CASSQRDQGRGGAEAFF	TGTGCCAGCAGCCAAAGAGATCAGGGACGGGGGGGAGCTGAAGCTTTCTTT
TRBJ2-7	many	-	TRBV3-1	CSSSQASRWGSGYEQYF	TGTTCCAGCAGCCAGGCCTCCCGCTGGGGGTCGGGCTACGAGCAGTACTTC
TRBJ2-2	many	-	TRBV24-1	CATSDTATNTGELFF	TGTGCCACCAGTGATACTGCTACGAACACCGGGGAGCTGTTTTTT
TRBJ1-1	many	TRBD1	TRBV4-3	CASSPGTGSRTEAFF	TGCGCCAGCAGCCCCGGGACAGGGTCGCGCACTGAAGCTTTCTTT
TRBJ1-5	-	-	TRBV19	CASRVGNHQPQHF	TGTGCCAGTAGAGTGGGGAACCATCAGCCCCAGCATTTT
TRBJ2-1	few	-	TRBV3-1	CASSQVIGSGHSYNEQFF	TGTGCCAGCAGCCAAGTCATTGGTTCCGGCCACTCCTACAATGAGCAGTTCTTC
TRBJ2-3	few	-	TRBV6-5	CASSSRLAHRVTDTQYF	TGTGCCAGCAGTTCCCGTCTAGCGCACCGGGTCACAGATACGCAGTATTTT
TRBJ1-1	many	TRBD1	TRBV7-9	CASSLALSSGGGRNTEAFF	TGTGCCAGCAGCTTAGCCCTTTCCTCAGGGGGCGGAAGGAACACTGAAGCTTTCTTT
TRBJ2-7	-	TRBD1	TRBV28	CASRPGTGRHYEQYF	TGTGCCAGCAGACCCGGGACAGGACGCCACTACGAGCAGTACTTC